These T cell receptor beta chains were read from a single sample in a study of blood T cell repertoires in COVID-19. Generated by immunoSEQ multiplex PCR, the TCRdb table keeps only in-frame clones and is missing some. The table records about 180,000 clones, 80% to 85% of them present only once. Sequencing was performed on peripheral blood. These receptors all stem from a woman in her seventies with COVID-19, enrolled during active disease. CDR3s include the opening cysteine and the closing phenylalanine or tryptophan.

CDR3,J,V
CASSLRGRETDTQYF,TRBJ2-3,TRBV27
CASSSPRAGVTGELFF,TRBJ2-2,TRBV27
CASRMTTNTEAFF,TRBJ1-1,TRBV6-5
CASSSGSTQPQHF,TRBJ1-5,TRBV27
CASTPGGSNTGELFF,TRBJ2-2,TRBV7-2
CASTPRASAGRTDTQYF,TRBJ2-3,TRBV27
CASSPGLGARTGSNQPQHF,TRBJ1-5,TRBV18
CASSQDRGRQFF,TRBJ2-1,TRBV14
CSVASQQETQYF,TRBJ2-5,TRBV29-1
CAWTSGERETQYF,TRBJ2-5,TRBV30
CASSPGGARGEKLFF,TRBJ1-4,TRBV9
CASSIIGSSGDTQYF,TRBJ2-3,TRBV19
CASSPLGAGSGANVLTF,TRBJ2-6,TRBV6-2/TRBV6-3
CASSWGTSGPRTDTQYF,TRBJ2-3,TRBV7-3
CASSQDGPGYGYTF,TRBJ1-2,TRBV3-1/TRBV3-2
CASSLRPDSSYEQYF,TRBJ2-7,TRBV11-1
CASSVALGLAEGYTF,TRBJ1-2,TRBV9
CASSLVAGGSNEQFF,TRBJ2-1,TRBV7-2
CASSTRGSGTSKAHSYNEQFF,TRBJ2-1,TRBV19
CAWSVAPGSAFF,TRBJ1-1,TRBV30
CASSRSGPGTEAFF,TRBJ1-1,TRBV7-9
CASSGGSGVTQYF,TRBJ2-3,TRBV2
CASSEGWGGWQPQHF,TRBJ1-5,TRBV6-1
CASSQVGSGNTDTQYF,TRBJ2-3,TRBV4-1
CASSSGWRGYTF,TRBJ1-2,TRBV7-9
CASRIVWTGGTEAFF,TRBJ1-1,TRBV19
CATGSPNYGYTF,TRBJ1-2,TRBV28
CSAPGNGGNTIYF,TRBJ1-3,TRBV29-1
CASSTPPGQGYAGELFF,TRBJ2-2,TRBV19
CASSLGGQSSYEQYF,TRBJ2-7,TRBV5-4
CASSLRVLAGKGDFNEQYF,TRBJ2-7,TRBV11-2